A single sample is the source of the 12 T cell receptor beta chains below, sequenced in a study of cytomegalovirus exposure and HLA in healthy donors. The PCR had 60 Vbeta and 13 Jbeta primers. This table comes from immunoSEQ multiplex PCR, and its TCRdb copy is limited to in-frame clones, with some not included. The sample shows roughly 100,000 clones, 65% to 90% of them seen only once. What was sequenced was PBMCs. The source of these receptors is a man aged 45-60 years in good health and CMV-seronegative.

This clone was seen once. The chain uses TRBV5-4 and TRBJ2-4; TRBD1 matches at 9 bases. V gave up 3 bases and J gave up 12 bases; unmatched junction bases: 13. This CDR3 contains 15 residues. Germline CDR1 reads SGHNT; CDR2 reads YYREEE (reference sequence). CDR3 sequence (DNA): TGTGCCAGCAGCTCCGTTAGGGGACAGGGCGGTAATCAGTACTTC. It yields the protein CASSSVRGQGGNQYF.

As regards this clone: The sample holds other DNA sequences that translate to the same CDR3. The V and J genes are TRBV2 and TRBJ1-1, with D unclear. The CDR3 has 13 amino acids. V dropped 4 bases and J dropped 1 base, with 7 bases sitting between them. CDR1 SNHLY and CDR2 FYNNEI come from the germline V gene. This CDR3 is CASSGDRNTEAFF. The CDR3 nucleotides are TGTGCCAGCAGTGGCGATCGGAACACTGAAGCTTTCTTT.

The chain employs TRBV5-3 and TRBJ1-4; 7 bases agree with TRBD1. TRBV5-3 is assigned to the ORF class and has an uncertain function. This CDR3 has 17 amino acids. V was clipped by 2 bases and J by 10 bases; unmatched bases: 17. As DNA, the CDR3 is TGTGCCAGAAGCTTAAGTTGTAAGGGACAGTCTGCTCGAAAACTGTTTTTT. This gives the protein CARSLSCKGQSARKLFF.

This clone was found a few times. CDR3 loop: CASSYASAGNQPQHF. The CDR3 nucleotides are TGTGCCAGCAGTTACGCGAGTGCGGGCAATCAGCCCCAGCATTTT. J is TRBJ1-5 and V is TRBV6-6; D unclear. V lost 2 bases, J lost 2 bases, and 10 bases lay in between. The length of the CDR3 is 15 residues. In germline, CDR1 is MNHNY, CDR2 SVGAGI (reference sequence).

This sequence joins TRBV19 and TRBJ1-4; no clear D gene. Germline values: CDR1 LNHDA, CDR2 SQIVND (reference sequence). CDR3 length: 13 residues. Trimming removed 7 bases from V and 6 bases from J, with 12 bases in between. The DNA for the CDR3 is TGTGCCAGTACTCCCGTCCCGGATGAAAAACTGTTTTTT. This sequence encodes CASTPVPDEKLFF. The complete variable domain, with remaining parts taken from reference TRBV19 and TRBJ1-4, reads DGGITQSPKYLFRKEGQNVTLSCEQNLNHDAMYWYRQDPGQGLRLIYYSQIVNDFQKGDIAEGYSVSREKKESFPLTVTSAQKNPTAFYLCASTPVPDEKLFFGSGTQLSVL.

The V and J genes are TRBV7-8 and TRBJ1-4; D call uncertain. Between the trimmed V and J ends, which lost 3 bases and 5 bases, there was a span of 4 bases. This CDR3 has 12 residues. CDR1 and CDR2 from the germline V gene are SGHVS and FQNEAQ. The DNA of the CDR3 is TGTGCCAGCAGCTTTCTAAATGAAAAACTGTTTTTT. It yields the protein CASSFLNEKLFF.

J is TRBJ2-6 and V is TRBV19, with D perhaps TRBD1 (6 bases). Trimming stripped 4 bases from V and 2 bases from J, with 12 bases between. The CDR3 covers 16 residues. The V gene's germline CDR1 is LNHDA and CDR2 SQIVND (reference sequence). CDR3 region: CASSNTGKTGANVLTF. As DNA, the CDR3 is TGTGCCAGTAGTAACACAGGGAAAACTGGGGCCAACGTCCTGACTTTC.

V is TRBV18 and J is TRBJ1-1; 8 bases map to TRBD1. This CDR3 has 16 amino acids. Germline V CDR1 and CDR2: KGHSH, LQKENI. V lost 2 bases to trimming and J lost 5 bases; unmatched junction nucleotides: 10. The CDR3, as DNA: TGTGCCAGCTCACCAGTAGCAGGGGGCGAGGATACTGAAGCTTTCTTT. Its translation is CASSPVAGGEDTEAFF.

The rearrangement links TRBV5-4 to TRBJ2-7; 10 nucleotides match TRBD2. Germline-derived CDR1 and CDR2 are SGHNT and YYREEE (reference sequence). The CDR3 runs to 16 residues. V shed 2 bases and J 3 bases; nucleotides not matched to a gene: 8. The DNA for the CDR3 is TGTGCCAGCAGCTTATATCTAGCGGGGGAGAACTACGAGCAGTACTTC. This codes for CASSLYLAGENYEQYF. The complete variable domain, with remaining parts taken from reference TRBV5-4 and TRBJ2-7, reads ETGVTQSPTHLIKTRGQQVTLRCSSQSGHNTVSWYQQALGQGPQFIFQYYREEENGRGNFPPRFSGLQFPNYSSELNVNALELDDSALYLCASSLYLAGENYEQYFGPGTRLTVT.

V gene TRBV28 combines with J gene TRBJ1-6, with D unresolved. CDR3 size: 16 residues. Germline CDR1 is MDHEN and CDR2 is SYDVKM. The V end lost 7 bases, the J end lost 6 bases, and 19 bases lay between the germline ends. Here the CDR3 DNA reads TGTGCCAGCACCCCCTGGAGTTTATCGAGTAATTCACCCCTCCACTTT. It specifies CASTPWSLSSNSPLHF.

In this sample, this clone turned up once. The gene calls are TRBV5-1 and TRBJ2-3; TRBD1 is a possible D gene (7 bases). Germline V gives CDR1 SGHRS, CDR2 YFSETQ. The V end was cut by 4 bases, the J end by 5 bases, with 14 bases between. The CDR3 is 14 amino acids. Here the CDR3 DNA reads TGCGCCAGCAGCCCCGGACAGGAGGGAGATACGCAGTATTTT. Its translation is CASSPGQEGDTQYF.

The V gene is TRBV30, the J gene TRBJ1-2; 7 nucleotides align to TRBD1. Per the germline V gene, CDR1 is GTSNPN and CDR2 is SVGIG (reference sequence). This CDR3 spans 13 amino acids. The J segment lost 12 bases and the V segment lost 0 bases, leaving 10 bases of the junction unmatched. CDR3 DNA: TGTGCCTGGAGTGTACCAGACAGGGCCGAGAACACCTTC. This translates into CAWSVPDRAENTF.